The clone carrying this TCR beta chain was seen a handful of times. Its specificity is not known. TCR beta libraries were prepared from cDNA with unique molecular identifiers. T cells numbering roughly 1 to 10 million gave rise to around 460,000 cDNA molecules. TCRdb re-derived calls from the PCR reads in MiXCR, one entry per CDR3 protein. The sample consists of under 200,000 distinct CDR3 sequences, around 30% of them appearing once. The data were taken from a study of post-analysis software for immune sequencing data. Study-level background: Included courses were relapsing-remitting and secondary progressive multiple sclerosis; progressive-relapsing multiple sclerosis was also included.

Findings and caveats of the study: People with multiple sclerosis had a significantly lower normalized Chao1 diversity than controls did. With TRBV5-6, TRBV5-1 and TRBV20-1 included, about 5 TRBV segments were more frequent in patients than in controls. Co-batched samples clustered tightly together by F measure.

CDR3 size: 17 residues. CDR1 MGHRA and CDR2 YSYEKL come from the germline V gene. V was trimmed by 2 bases and J by 0 bases, leaving 16 bases between them. Sample: blood. This TCR came from a girl under 18 with multiple sclerosis. This rearrangement joins TRBV4-1 to TRBJ1-2, with D tentatively TRBD1 (5 bases). The CDR3 DNA reads as TGCGCCAGCAGCCAACTGGGACTCCATGGGTCTAACTATGGCTACACCTTC. Translation gives CASSQLGLHGSNYGYTF.